The 19 T cell receptor beta chains listed next were all sequenced from one sample in a study of CD8 T cells in Susac syndrome. When the RNA was reverse transcribed, random hexamers were used with an input of roughly 0.45 to 1 ug. From the immunoSEQ multiplex PCR reads, TCRdb called clonotypes with MiXCR, one entry per CDR3 protein. The sample contains approximately 190,000 distinct CDR3 sequences, under 95% of which appear only once. The sequenced material came from CD4+ T cells from PBMCs. These receptors were taken from a human donor in good health.

The chain employs TRBV30 and TRBJ2-7; 8 nucleotides line up with TRBD1. CDR1 and CDR2 from the germline V gene are GTSNPN and SVGIG (reference sequence). The CDR3 contains 15 residues. The trim removed 2 bases at V and 2 bases at J, leaving 8 bases unmatched. The chain's CDR3 is CAWSKWATGAYEQYF. The CDR3 region has the DNA TGTGCCTGGAGTAAATGGGCGACAGGGGCCTACGAGCAGTACTTC. The full variable domain, with the rest looked up from reference TRBV30 and TRBJ2-7, is SQTIHQWPATLVQPVGSPLSLECTVEGTSNPNLYWYRQAAGRGLQLLFYSVGIGQISSEVPQNLSASRPQDRQFILSSKKLLLSDSGFYLCAWSKWATGAYEQYFGPGTRLTVT.

The chain joins TRBV15 to TRBJ1-1, with 9 bases fitting TRBD1. The CDR3 spans 16 residues. Per the germline V gene, CDR1 is LNHNV and CDR2 is YYDKDF (reference sequence). V lost 0 bases, J lost 2 bases, and 4 bases stayed unmatched. CDR3 loop: CATSRDGQGLNTEAFF. CDR3 nucleotides: TGTGCCACCAGCAGAGATGGACAGGGGCTCAACACTGAAGCTTTCTTT.

The chain employs TRBV5-1 and TRBJ2-4, with 9 bases identical to TRBD1. The CDR3 spans 15 residues. Trimming removed 4 bases from V and 10 bases from J; junction bases left unmatched: 12. The germline V gene has CDR1 SGHRS and CDR2 YFSETQ. The CDR3: CASSPRTGDNKIQYF. CDR3 in DNA: TGCGCCAGCAGCCCAAGGACAGGGGATAATAAAATTCAGTACTTC.

The chain is built from TRBV6-2 or TRBV6-3 and TRBJ2-5, with a weak D call TRBD2 (7 bases). V lost 2 bases and J lost 4, with 11 bases in between. The CDR3 extends over 14 amino acids. Germline CDR1 reads MNHEY; CDR2 reads SVGEGT. In nucleotides, the CDR3 is TGTGCCAGCAGTTACGGGGGGGGCGGAGAGACCCAGTACTTC. As protein: CASSYGGGGETQYF.

This chain uses TRBV20-1 with TRBJ2-1, with D hard to call. CDR1 and CDR2 (germline): DFQATT, SNEGSKA (reference sequence). Trimming removed 4 bases at V and 2 bases at J, with 12 bases between. The CDR3 runs to 14 residues. CDR3: CSATAWRTYNEQFF. The DNA for the CDR3 is TGCAGTGCTACGGCGTGGCGCACCTACAATGAGCAGTTCTTC.

The rearrangement joins TRBV6-5 to TRBJ2-1; 9 bases align to TRBD1. Per germline, CDR1 MNHEY and CDR2 SVGAGI. The CDR3 runs to 15 residues. J was trimmed by 8 bases and V by 0 bases; bases with no gene match: 5. CDR3 DNA sequence: TGTGCCAGCAGTTACTCAGGGACAGGGTGGTATGAGCAGTTCTTC. It specifies CASSYSGTGWYEQFF.

This clonotype was detected only once. The chain has TRBV24-1 and TRBJ2-2; maybe TRBD1 (6 bases). This CDR3 comprises 14 residues. Germline V gene lookup returns CDR1 KGHDR and CDR2 SFDVKD. Trimming left V 7 bases short and J 5 bases short, with 13 bases between. The DNA of the CDR3 is TGTGCCACCAGCAGGAATGGACAGACCGGGGAGCTGTTTTTT. Its protein product is CATSRNGQTGELFF.

This chain joins TRBV5-1 and TRBJ1-2; 7 nucleotides line up with TRBD1. Germline-derived CDR1 and CDR2 are SGHRS and YFSETQ. V was pared by 0 bases and J by 7 bases, with 3 bases of the junction left unmatched. The CDR3 consists of 13 residues. DNA of the CDR3: TGCGCCAGCAGCTTGGGAGGGGGCATTGGCTACACCTTC. It is translated as CASSLGGGIGYTF.

This clonotype was seen once. The genes are TRBV20-1 and TRBJ2-7; 8 positions agree with TRBD1. Unmatched junction bases numbered 9, after V lost 5 bases and J lost 0 bases. The length of the CDR3 is 15 residues. Germline CDR1 and CDR2: DFQATT and SNEGSKA (reference sequence). CDR3 amino acids: CSALRQGLHSYEQYF. The CDR3 nucleotides read TGCAGTGCTCTACGACAGGGGTTACACTCCTACGAGCAGTACTTC.

This chain uses TRBV19 with TRBJ1-5; D gene ambiguous. The CDR3 is made up of 14 amino acids. Germline V gives CDR1 LNHDA, CDR2 SQIVND (reference sequence). With 6 bases removed from V and 3 bases from J, the gap between germline ends came to 12 bases. The CDR3 sequence is CASRSWEVNQPQHF. DNA for the CDR3: TGTGCCAGTAGGAGCTGGGAGGTCAATCAGCCCCAGCATTTT. Drawing the rest from reference TRBV19 and TRBJ1-5, the complete variable domain is DGGITQSPKYLFRKEGQNVTLSCEQNLNHDAMYWYRQDPGQGLRLIYYSQIVNDFQKGDIAEGYSVSREKKESFPLTVTSAQKNPTAFYLCASRSWEVNQPQHFGDGTRLSIL.

V is TRBV5-1 and J is TRBJ2-2; possible D gene TRBD2, 5 bases. Germline V gives CDR1 SGHRS, CDR2 YFSETQ. Trimming removed 0 bases from V and 3 bases from J, with 9 bases in between. This CDR3 comprises 15 residues. CDR3 amino acids: CASSLAGIDTGELFF. The CDR3 DNA sequence: TGCGCCAGCAGCTTGGCCGGGATCGACACCGGGGAGCTGTTTTTT. The full variable domain, in which reference TRBV5-1 and TRBJ2-2 provide the parts outside the CDR3, is KAGVTQTPRYLIKTRGQQVTLSCSPISGHRSVSWYQQTPGQGLQFLFEYFSETQRNKGNFPGRFSGRQFSNSRSEMNVSTLELGDSALYLCASSLAGIDTGELFFGEGSRLTVL.

CDR3 residues: CSAIEFGGGTDTQYF. CDR3 bases: TGCAGTGCTATTGAATTCGGCGGGGGCACAGATACGCAGTATTTT. V usage is TRBV20-1 and J usage is TRBJ2-3; a possible D gene is TRBD2 (6 bases). The CDR3 is made up of 15 amino acids. Germline V gene data show CDR1 as DFQATT and CDR2 as SNEGSKA (reference sequence). Trimming pared 4 bases from V and 1 base from J, leaving 15 bases between.

This clonotype was observed a single time. One end of the junction fails to match germline, which may point to a read error. The genes are TRBV7-8 and TRBJ2-5; D might be TRBD2 (5 bases). This CDR3 contains 14 residues. Germline CDR1 reads SGHVS; CDR2 reads FQNEAQ. CDR3 bases: TGTGCCAGCAGCTCGGCCGGGAACCAGGAGACCCAGTACTTC. Protein: CASSSAGNQETQYF.

J is TRBJ2-5 and V is TRBV12-3 or TRBV12-4, with D uncertain. CDR3 size: 14 residues. Between the trimmed V and J ends, which lost 3 bases and 4 bases, there was a span of 12 bases. The CDR3 spells CASSFGDLVETQYF. The CDR3 bases are TGTGCCAGCAGTTTTGGGGATTTGGTAGAGACCCAGTACTTC.

The rearrangement joins TRBV24-1 to TRBJ1-5; unclear D gene. This CDR3 has 13 residues. Trimming removed 1 base at V and 0 bases at J, with 0 bases between. Germline lookup yields CDR1 KGHDR and CDR2 SFDVKD. The CDR3 region has the DNA TGTGCCACCAGTGATTTTAGCAATCAGCCCCAGCATTTT. Its protein product is CATSDFSNQPQHF.

The rearrangement links TRBV7-9 to TRBJ1-6; D is uncertain. The CDR3 contains 12 residues. V shed 5 bases and J shed 7 bases, with 6 bases lying between them. Germline CDR1 is SEHNR and CDR2 is FQNEAQ (reference sequence). This chain's CDR3 is CASSEENSPLHF. In DNA, the CDR3 is TGTGCCAGCAGCGAGGAGAATTCACCCCTCCACTTT. The full variable domain, rest sourced from reference TRBV7-9 and TRBJ1-6, is DTGVSQNPRHKITKRGQNVTFRCDPISEHNRLYWYRQTLGQGPEFLTYFQNEAQLEKSRLLSDRFSAERPKGSFSTLEIQRTEQGDSAMYLCASSEENSPLHFGNGTRLTVT.

This rearrangement joins TRBV5-6 to TRBJ1-2; D remains ambiguous. The length of the CDR3 is 13 residues. Trimming shortened V by 4 bases and J by 3 bases, and 10 bases separated the two germline ends. Germline CDR1 reads SGHDT; CDR2 reads YYEEEE. Here the CDR3 reads CASSLNRDYGYTF. CDR3 DNA sequence: TGTGCCAGCAGCCTGAACCGGGACTATGGCTACACCTTC.

The chain joins TRBV28 to TRBJ2-6; D unclear. Germline CDR1 is MDHEN and CDR2 is SYDVKM. V was pared by 7 bases and J by 2 bases, with 12 bases between. The CDR3 is made up of 15 amino acids. CDR3 DNA sequence: TGTGCCAGCACCTCACCGAGCGCTGGGGCCAACGTCCTGACTTTC. Protein sequence: CASTSPSAGANVLTF.

V usage is TRBV24-1 and J usage is TRBJ1-3; D is undetermined. V was trimmed by 1 base and J by 4 bases, leaving 1 base between them. The CDR3 is 12 amino acids. The germline gives CDR1 KGHDR, CDR2 SFDVKD. CDR3 in amino acids: CATSDFGNTIYF. In nucleotides, the CDR3 is TGTGCCACCAGTGATTTCGGAAACACCATATATTTT.